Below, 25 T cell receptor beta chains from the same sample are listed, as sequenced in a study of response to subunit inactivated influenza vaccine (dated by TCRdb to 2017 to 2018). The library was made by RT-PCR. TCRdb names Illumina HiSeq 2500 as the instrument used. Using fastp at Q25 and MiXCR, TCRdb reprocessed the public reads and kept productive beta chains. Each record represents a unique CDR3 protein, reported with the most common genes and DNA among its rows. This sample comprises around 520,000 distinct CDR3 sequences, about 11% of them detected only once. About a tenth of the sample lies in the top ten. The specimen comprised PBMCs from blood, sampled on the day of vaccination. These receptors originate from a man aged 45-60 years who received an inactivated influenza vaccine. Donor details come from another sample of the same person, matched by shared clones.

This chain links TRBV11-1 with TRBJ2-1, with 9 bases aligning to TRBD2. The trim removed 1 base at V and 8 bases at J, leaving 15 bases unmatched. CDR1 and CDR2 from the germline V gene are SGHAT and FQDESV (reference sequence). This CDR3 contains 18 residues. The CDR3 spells CASSLVGSRSGRWYEQFF. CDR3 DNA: TGTGCCAGCAGCTTAGTCGGTAGTCGTAGCGGGAGATGGTATGAGCAGTTCTTC.

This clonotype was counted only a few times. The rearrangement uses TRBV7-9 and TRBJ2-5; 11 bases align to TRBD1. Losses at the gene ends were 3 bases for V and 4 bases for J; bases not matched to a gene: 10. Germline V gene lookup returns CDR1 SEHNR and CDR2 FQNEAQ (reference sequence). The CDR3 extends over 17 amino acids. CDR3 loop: CASSLGQGEIIPETQYF. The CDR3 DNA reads TGTGCCAGCAGCTTGGGACAGGGGGAGATCATACCAGAGACCCAGTACTTC.

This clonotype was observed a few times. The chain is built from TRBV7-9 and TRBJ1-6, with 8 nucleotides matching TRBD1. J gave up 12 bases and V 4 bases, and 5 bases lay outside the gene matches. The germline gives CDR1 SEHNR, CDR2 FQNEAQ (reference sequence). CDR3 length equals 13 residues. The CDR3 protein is CASSSGGWGPLHF. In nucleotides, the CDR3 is TGTGCCAGCAGCTCAGGGGGCTGGGGACCCCTCCACTTT.

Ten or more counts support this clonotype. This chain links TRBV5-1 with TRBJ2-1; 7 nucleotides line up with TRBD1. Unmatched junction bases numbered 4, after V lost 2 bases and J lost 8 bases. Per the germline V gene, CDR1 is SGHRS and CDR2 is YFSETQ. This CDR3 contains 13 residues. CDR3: CASSFTGVDEQFF. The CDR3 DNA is TGCGCCAGCAGCTTCACAGGGGTAGATGAGCAGTTCTTC. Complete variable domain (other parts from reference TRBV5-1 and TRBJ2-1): KAGVTQTPRYLIKTRGQQVTLSCSPISGHRSVSWYQQTPGQGLQFLFEYFSETQRNKGNFPGRFSGRQFSNSRSEMNVSTLELGDSALYLCASSFTGVDEQFFGPGTRLTVL.

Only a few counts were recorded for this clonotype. The CDR3 bases are TGCGCCAGCAGCTTTCCCCAGGGGACAGATACGCAGTATTTT. It codes for CASSFPQGTDTQYF. The rearrangement links TRBV5-1 to TRBJ2-3; TRBD1 is a possible D gene (6 bases). Per germline, CDR1 SGHRS and CDR2 YFSETQ. V was clipped by 2 bases and J by 3 bases, with 10 bases between them. CDR3 length equals 14 residues.

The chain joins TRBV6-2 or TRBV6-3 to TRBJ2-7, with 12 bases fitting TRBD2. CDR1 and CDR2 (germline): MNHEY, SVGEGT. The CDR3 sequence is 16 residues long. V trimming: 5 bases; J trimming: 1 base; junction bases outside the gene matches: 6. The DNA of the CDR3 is TGTGCCAGCAGTCTAGGACTAGCGGGAATTTCCTACGAGCAGTACTTC. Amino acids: CASSLGLAGISYEQYF.

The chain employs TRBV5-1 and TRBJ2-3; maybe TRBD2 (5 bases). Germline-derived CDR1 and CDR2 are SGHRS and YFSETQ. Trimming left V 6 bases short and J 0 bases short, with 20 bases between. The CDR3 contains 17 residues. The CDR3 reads CASTPIGLTSSTDTQYF. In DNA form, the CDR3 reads TGCGCCAGCACTCCGATCGGACTCACCTCTAGCACAGATACGCAGTATTTT.

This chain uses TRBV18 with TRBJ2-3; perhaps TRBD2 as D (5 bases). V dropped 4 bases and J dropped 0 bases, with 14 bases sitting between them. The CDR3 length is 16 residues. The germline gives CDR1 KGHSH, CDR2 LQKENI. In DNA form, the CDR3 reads TGTGCCAGCTCACGGGAACTAGTTTCAAGCACAGATACGCAGTATTTT. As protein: CASSRELVSSTDTQYF.

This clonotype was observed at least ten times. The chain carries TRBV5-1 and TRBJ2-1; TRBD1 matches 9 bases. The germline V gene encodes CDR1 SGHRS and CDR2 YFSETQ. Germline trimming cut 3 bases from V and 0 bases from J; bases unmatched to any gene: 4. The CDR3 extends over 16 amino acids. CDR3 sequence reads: CASSSIQGASYNEQFF. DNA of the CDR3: TGCGCCAGCAGCTCGATACAGGGGGCCTCCTACAATGAGCAGTTCTTC. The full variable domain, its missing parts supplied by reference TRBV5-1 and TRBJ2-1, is KAGVTQTPRYLIKTRGQQVTLSCSPISGHRSVSWYQQTPGQGLQFLFEYFSETQRNKGNFPGRFSGRQFSNSRSEMNVSTLELGDSALYLCASSSIQGASYNEQFFGPGTRLTVL.

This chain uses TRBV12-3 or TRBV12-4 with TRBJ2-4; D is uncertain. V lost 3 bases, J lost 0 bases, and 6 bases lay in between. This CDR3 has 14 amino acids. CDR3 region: CASSFSVAKNIQYF. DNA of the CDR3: TGTGCCAGCAGTTTTTCGGTAGCCAAAAACATTCAGTACTTC.

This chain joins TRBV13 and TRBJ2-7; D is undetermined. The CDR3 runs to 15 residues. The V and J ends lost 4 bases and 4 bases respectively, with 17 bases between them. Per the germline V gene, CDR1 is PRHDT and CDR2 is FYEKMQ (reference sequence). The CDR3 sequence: CASSSPSRAPYEQYF. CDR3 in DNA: TGTGCCAGCAGCTCCCCCTCAAGGGCCCCTTACGAGCAGTACTTC.

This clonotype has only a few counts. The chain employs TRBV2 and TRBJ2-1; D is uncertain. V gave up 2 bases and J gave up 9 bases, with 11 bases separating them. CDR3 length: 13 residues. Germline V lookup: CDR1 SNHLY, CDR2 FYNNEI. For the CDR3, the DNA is TGTGCCAGCAGTGAACGGACCGGCGGTGAGCAGTTCTTC. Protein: CASSERTGGEQFF.

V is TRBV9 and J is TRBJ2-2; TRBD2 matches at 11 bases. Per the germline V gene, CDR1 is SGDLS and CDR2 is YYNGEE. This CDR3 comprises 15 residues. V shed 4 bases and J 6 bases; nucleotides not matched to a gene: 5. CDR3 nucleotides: TGTGCCAGCAGCCCACTAGCGGGAGTACCCGGGGAGCTGTTTTTT. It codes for CASSPLAGVPGELFF. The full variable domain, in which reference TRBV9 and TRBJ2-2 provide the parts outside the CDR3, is DSGVTQTPKHLITATGQRVTLRCSPRSGDLSVYWYQQSLDQGLQFLIQYYNGEERAKGNILERFSAQQFPDLHSELNLSSLELGDSALYFCASSPLAGVPGELFFGEGSRLTVL.

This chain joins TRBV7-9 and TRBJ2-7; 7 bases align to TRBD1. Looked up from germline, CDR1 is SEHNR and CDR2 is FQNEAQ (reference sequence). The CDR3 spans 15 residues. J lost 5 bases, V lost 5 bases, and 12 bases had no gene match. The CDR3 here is CASSGLTGILNEQYF. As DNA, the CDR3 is TGTGCCAGCAGCGGACTGACAGGGATCCTCAACGAGCAGTACTTC.

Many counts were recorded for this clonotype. The CDR3 loop is CASSHGLGDEQFF. Written as DNA, the CDR3 is TGCGCCAGCAGCCACGGACTAGGCGATGAGCAGTTCTTC. V is TRBV4-3 and J is TRBJ2-1, with 7 bases identical to TRBD2. Germline V gene lookup returns CDR1 LGHNA and CDR2 YSLEER. CDR3 length: 13 amino acids. The junction had 4 bases not matched to a gene; V was cut back by 3 bases and J by 8 bases.

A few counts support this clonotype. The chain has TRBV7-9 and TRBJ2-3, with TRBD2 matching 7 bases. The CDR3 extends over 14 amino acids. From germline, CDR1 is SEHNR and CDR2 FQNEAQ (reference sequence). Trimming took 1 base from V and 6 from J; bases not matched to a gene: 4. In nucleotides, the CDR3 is TGTGCCAGCAGCTTAGTCCGGGGGGAGGATACGCAGTATTTT. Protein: CASSLVRGEDTQYF. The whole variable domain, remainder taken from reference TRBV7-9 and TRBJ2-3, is DTGVSQNPRHKITKRGQNVTFRCDPISEHNRLYWYRQTLGQGPEFLTYFQNEAQLEKSRLLSDRFSAERPKGSFSTLEIQRTEQGDSAMYLCASSLVRGEDTQYFGPGTRLTVL.

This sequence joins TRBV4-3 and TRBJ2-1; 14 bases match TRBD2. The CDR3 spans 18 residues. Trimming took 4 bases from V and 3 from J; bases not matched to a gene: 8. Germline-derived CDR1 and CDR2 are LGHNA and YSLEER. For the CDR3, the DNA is TGCGCCAGCAGCCGGGAGACTAGCGGGAGGGAAGGCTACAATGAGCAGTTCTTC. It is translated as CASSRETSGREGYNEQFF.

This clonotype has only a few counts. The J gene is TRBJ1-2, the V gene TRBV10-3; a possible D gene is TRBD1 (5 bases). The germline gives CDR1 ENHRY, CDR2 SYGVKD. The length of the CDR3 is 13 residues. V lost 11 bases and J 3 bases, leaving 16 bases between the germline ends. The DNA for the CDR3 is TGTGCCGTAGATAGGGGCGCGGACTATGGCTACACCTTC. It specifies CAVDRGADYGYTF.

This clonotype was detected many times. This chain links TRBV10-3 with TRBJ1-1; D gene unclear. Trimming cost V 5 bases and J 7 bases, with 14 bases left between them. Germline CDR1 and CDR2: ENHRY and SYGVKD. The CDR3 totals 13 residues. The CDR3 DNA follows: TGTGCCATCAGTTCCTACATGGTTGGTGAAGCTTTCTTT. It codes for CAISSYMVGEAFF.

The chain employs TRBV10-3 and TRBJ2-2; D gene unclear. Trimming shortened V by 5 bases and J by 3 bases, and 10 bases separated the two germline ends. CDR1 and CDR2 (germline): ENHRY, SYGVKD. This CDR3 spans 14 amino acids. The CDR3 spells CAISTDGDTGELFF. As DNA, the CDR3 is TGTGCCATCAGTACCGACGGTGACACCGGGGAGCTGTTTTTT.

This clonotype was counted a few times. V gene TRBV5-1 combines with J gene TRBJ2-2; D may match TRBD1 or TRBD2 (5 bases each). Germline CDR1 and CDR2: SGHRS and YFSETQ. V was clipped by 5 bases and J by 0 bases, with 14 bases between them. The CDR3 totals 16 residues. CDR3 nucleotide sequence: TGCGCCAGCAGTTGGGGACGGACCTCGAACACCGGGGAGCTGTTTTTT. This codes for CASSWGRTSNTGELFF.

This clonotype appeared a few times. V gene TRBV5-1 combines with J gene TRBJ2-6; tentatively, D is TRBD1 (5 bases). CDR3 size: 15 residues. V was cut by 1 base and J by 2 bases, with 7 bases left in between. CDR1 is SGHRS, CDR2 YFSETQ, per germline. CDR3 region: CASSLIQAGANVLTF. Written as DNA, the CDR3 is TGCGCCAGCAGCTTGATACAGGCTGGGGCCAACGTCCTGACTTTC.

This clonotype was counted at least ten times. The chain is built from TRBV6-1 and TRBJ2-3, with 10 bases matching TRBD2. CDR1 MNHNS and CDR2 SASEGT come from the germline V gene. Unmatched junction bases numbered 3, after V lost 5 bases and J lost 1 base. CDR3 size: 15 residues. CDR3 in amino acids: CASSLAGARTDTQYF. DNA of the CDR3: TGTGCCAGCAGTCTAGCGGGGGCCCGCACAGATACGCAGTATTTT.

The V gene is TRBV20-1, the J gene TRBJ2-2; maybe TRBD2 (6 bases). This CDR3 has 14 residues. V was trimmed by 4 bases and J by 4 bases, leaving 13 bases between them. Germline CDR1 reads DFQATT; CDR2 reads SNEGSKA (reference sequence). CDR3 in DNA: TGCAGTGCTACCCGGAGTAGCGGCACCGGGGAGCTGTTTTTT. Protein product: CSATRSSGTGELFF.

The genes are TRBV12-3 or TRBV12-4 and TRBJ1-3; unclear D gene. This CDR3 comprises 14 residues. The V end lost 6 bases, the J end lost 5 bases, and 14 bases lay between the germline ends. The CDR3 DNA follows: TGTGCCAGCAGAAAGCCGGGAACACGAAACACCATATATTTT. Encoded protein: CASRKPGTRNTIYF.